The rows below give T cell receptor beta chains drawn from one sample of a study of blood T cell repertoires in COVID-19. Assay used: immunoSEQ multiplex PCR; TCRdb lists only in-frame clones, some missing. The sample has about 50,000 clones, 70% to 90% seen once. Sequences were obtained from peripheral blood. All receptors derive from a human donor in a cohort sampled during active COVID-19. The donor label of this sample is uncertain. CDR3s include the opening cysteine and the closing phenylalanine or tryptophan. The D gene is left open where the match is weak. Not every row has a clone size; where given, it reads once, few, many or a size class.

TRBD2	TRBV28	TRBJ2-1	few	CASTESTSGVVDEQFF	TGTGCCAGCACCGAATCGACTAGCGGGGTCGTCGATGAGCAGTTCTTC
TRBD1	TRBV12-5	TRBJ1-2	-	CASGLVRDRVKANYGYTF	TGTGCTAGTGGTTTGGTACGGGACAGGGTAAAGGCTAACTATGGCTACACCTTC
-	TRBV6-2/TRBV6-3	TRBJ2-7	-	CASSPTSTGSYEQYF	TGTGCCAGCAGTCCCACTTCGACAGGCTCCTACGAGCAGTACTTC
-	TRBV9	TRBJ2-5	-	CASSVGQGQQETQYF	TGTGCCAGCAGCGTAGGCCAGGGCCAACAAGAGACCCAGTACTTC
-	TRBV12-3/TRBV12-4	TRBJ2-7	once	CASSSGHSYEQYF	TGTGCCAGCAGTTCGGGACACTCCTACGAGCAGTACTTC
-	TRBV5-6	TRBJ2-3	-	CASSLAGGDRLPTDTQYF	TGTGCCAGCAGCTTGGCCGGGGGGGACAGACTACCAACAGATACGCAGTATTTT
TRBD2	TRBV2	TRBJ2-1	-	CASTPSGGSNEQFF	TGTGCCAGCACCCCCAGCGGGGGGAGCAATGAGCAGTTCTTC
-	TRBV2	TRBJ1-5	-	CASSESFGQGWQPQHF	TGTGCCAGCAGTGAATCGTTCGGGCAGGGCTGGCAGCCCCAGCATTTT
TRBD1	TRBV27	TRBJ1-6	-	CASSPGQGLYWNNSPLHF	TGTGCCAGCAGTCCGGGACAGGGGTTATATTGGAATAATTCACCCCTCCACTTT
TRBD1	TRBV6-5	TRBJ2-7	few	CASRQGAHEQYF	TGTGCCAGCAGGCAGGGGGCCCACGAGCAGTACTTC
TRBD1	TRBV7-6	TRBJ1-4	few	CASSFGQGGTNEKLFF	TGTGCCAGCAGCTTCGGACAGGGTGGTACTAATGAAAAACTGTTTTTT
-	TRBV6-5	TRBJ2-5	-	CASRSGKETQYF	TGTGCCAGCCGGTCCGGGAAAGAGACCCAGTACTTC
-	TRBV11-3	TRBJ1-5	-	CASRAYCPSGGNQPQHF	TGTGCCAGCAGGGCCTACTGTCCCTCAGGGGGCAATCAGCCCCAGCATTTT
-	TRBV5-1	TRBJ1-2	few	CASSLSGDYGYTF	TGCGCCAGCAGCTTGTCCGGGGACTATGGCTACACCTTC
-	TRBV6-5	TRBJ2-7	-	CASSFRGEQYF	TGTGCCAGCAGCTTCAGGGGCGAGCAGTACTTC
TRBD1	TRBV10-3	TRBJ2-7	-	CAISPGQSSYEQYF	TGTGCCATCAGTCCGGGACAGAGCTCCTACGAGCAGTACTTC
TRBD2	TRBV3-1/TRBV3-2	TRBJ2-5	few	CASSYGTSQETQYF	TGTGCCAGCAGCTACGGGACTAGCCAAGAGACCCAGTACTTC
-	TRBV6-5	TRBJ1-4	-	CASQEMTALNEKLFF	TGTGCCAGCCAGGAAATGACAGCGCTCAATGAAAAACTGTTTTTT
TRBD1	TRBV5-1	TRBJ2-1	-	CASSPGQNNNEQFF	TGCGCCAGCAGCCCGGGACAGAATAACAATGAGCAGTTCTTC
-	TRBV6-5	TRBJ2-6	-	CAIRGGSSGANVLTF	TGTGCCATCAGGGGGGGAAGCTCTGGGGCCAACGTCCTGACTTTC
TRBD2	TRBV7-9	TRBJ2-5	once	CASSEGLALETQYF	TGTGCCAGCAGCGAGGGACTAGCGCTAGAGACCCAGTACTTC
-	TRBV4-3	TRBJ1-2	-	CASSQEEQVYYGYTF	TGCGCCAGCAGCCAAGAGGAACAGGTTTACTATGGCTACACCTTC
TRBD1	TRBV5-4	TRBJ1-3	once	CASSTGQGNTIYF	TGTGCCAGCAGCACCGGACAGGGGAACACCATATATTTT
-	TRBV30	TRBJ2-7	-	CAWSGGQTYYEQYF	TGTGCCTGGAGCGGGGGACAGACCTACTACGAGCAGTACTTC
-	TRBV7-2	TRBJ1-1	-	CASREGVFTEAFF	TGTGCCAGCAGAGAAGGGGTTTTCACTGAAGCTTTCTTT
-	TRBV5-8	TRBJ2-7	-	CASSLAGLDEQYF	TGTGCCAGCAGCTTGGCCGGGTTAGACGAGCAGTACTTC
-	TRBV6-5	TRBJ2-7	few	CASSIQGTYEQYF	TGTGCCAGCAGCATCCAGGGCACCTACGAGCAGTACTTC
-	TRBV5-1	TRBJ2-7	-	CASSLWRRADEQYF	TGCGCCAGCAGCTTGTGGCGGCGGGCCGACGAGCAGTACTTC
-	TRBV12-3/TRBV12-4	TRBJ2-7	few	CASSLATGEQYF	TGTGCCAGCAGTTTAGCTACGGGGGAGCAGTACTTC
-	TRBV3-1/TRBV3-2	TRBJ1-4	-	CASGGREEEKLFF	TGTGCCAGCGGGGGACGGGAGGAAGAAAAACTGTTTTTT
-	TRBV19	TRBJ1-5	-	CASSADRSENQPQHF	TGTGCCAGTAGTGCGGACAGATCCGAGAATCAGCCCCAGCATTTT